A single sample is the source of the 14 T cell receptor beta chains below, sequenced in a study of human T cells and chemical hapten exposure. TCRdb re-analysed the RACE reads in MiXCR, keeping a single row per CDR3 protein. Of under 200,000 distinct CDR3 sequences detected, 13% to 15% appear once; the ten largest clones hold 1.5% to 2%. Time point: patch test 1, 2 weeks after DPC sensitization. Treatment described: therapeutic diphenylcyclopropenone sensitization with weekly scalp DPC. The sample in question was whole blood, obtained in connection with sensitization to the hapten diphenylcyclopropenone (DPC). The receptors here all came from a woman in her 30s with alopecia areata. Some clones in this sample may be carry-over from other donors' samples.

This clonotype has just a few counts. The chain has TRBV12-5 and TRBJ1-1; D not resolved. V lost 1 base, J lost 6 bases, and 12 bases lay in between. The CDR3 runs to 14 residues. Germline CDR1 LGHNT, CDR2 FRNRAP. This CDR3 reads CASGLASWAAEAFF. The DNA for the CDR3 is TGTGCTAGTGGTTTGGCTTCGTGGGCAGCTGAAGCTTTCTTT.

Remarks on this clonotype: Lacking the conserved final phenylalanine or tryptophan, this CDR3 likely reflects a read error. The chain joins TRBV6-5 to TRBJ1-1; TRBD1 aligns across 7 bases. Trimming cost V 6 bases and J 5 bases; bases outside gene matches: 3. Germline V lookup: CDR1 MNHEY, CDR2 SVGAGI. CDR3 length equals 12 residues. The CDR3 sequence: CASRQGETEAFL. The CDR3 nucleotides read TGTGCCAGCAGGCAGGGGGAAACTGAAGCTTTCCTT.

The chain is built from TRBV12-3 or TRBV12-4 and TRBJ2-1, with 11 bases identical to TRBD2. The CDR3 totals 14 residues. V shed 6 bases, J shed 4 bases, and the junction held 2 bases outside the gene matches. Written as DNA, the CDR3 is TGTGCCAGCAGGAGACTAGCGGGGTACAATGAGCAGTTCTTC. It is translated as CASRRLAGYNEQFF.

The chain uses TRBV11-3 and TRBJ2-6; TRBD1 agrees at 7 bases. This CDR3 spans 18 amino acids. Germline values: CDR1 SGHNT, CDR2 YENEEA. V gave up 5 bases and J gave up 0 bases; unmatched junction bases: 10. The CDR3 DNA reads as TGTGCCAGCAGCACGCTACAGGGGATTATCTCTGGGGCCAACGTCCTGACTTTC. It encodes CASSTLQGIISGANVLTF.

This clonotype has ten or more counts. This sequence joins TRBV12-3 or TRBV12-4 and TRBJ1-5; TRBD1 matches at 8 bases. The J segment lost 15 bases and the V segment lost 5 bases, leaving 12 bases of the junction unmatched. This CDR3 region has 13 residues. Here the CDR3 DNA reads TGTGCCAGCAGTCCCCCCACAGGGGGAGATCCGCATTTT. This translates into CASSPPTGGDPHF.

This CDR3 is CASRTQDRGAGAEAFF. As DNA, the CDR3 is TGTGCCAGCAGGACTCAAGACCGGGGGGCAGGAGCTGAAGCTTTCTTT. The J gene is TRBJ1-1, the V gene TRBV6-2 or TRBV6-3, with a possible D match to TRBD1 (6 bases). V lost 6 bases, J lost 6 bases, and 23 bases lay in between. The CDR3 has 16 amino acids. The germline CDR1 and CDR2 sequences are MNHEY and SVGEGT.

This clonotype came up a few times. This rearrangement joins TRBV7-3 to TRBJ2-7, with D perhaps matching TRBD1 or TRBD2 (6 bases each). CDR3 size: 16 residues. Trimming took off 2 bases at V and 3 bases at J, with 17 bases between the two ends. Per the germline V gene, CDR1 is SGHTA and CDR2 is FQGTGA. The DNA for the CDR3 is TGTGCCAGCAGCTTACGTGGAGGGGGAGAGAACTACGAGCAGTACTTC. Protein product: CASSLRGGGENYEQYF. Full variable domain (remainder filled in from reference TRBV7-3 and TRBJ2-7): GAGVSQTPSNKVTEKGKYVELRCDPISGHTALYWYRQSLGQGPEFLIYFQGTGAADDSGLPNDRFFAVRPEGSVSTLKIQRTERGDSAVYLCASSLRGGGENYEQYFGPGTRLTVT.

The CDR3 loop reads CSASSGNSADTQYF. CDR3 DNA: TGCAGTGCTAGTTCAGGGAATAGCGCAGATACGCAGTATTTT. The chain employs TRBV20-1 and TRBJ2-3; tentatively, D is TRBD1 or TRBD2 (5 bases each). V lost 3 bases, J lost 4 bases, and 14 bases lay in between. There are 14 residues in the CDR3. From germline, CDR1 is DFQATT and CDR2 SNEGSKA (reference sequence).

The gene calls are TRBV5-4 and TRBJ1-1; D may be TRBD1 (6 bases). Trimming took off 3 bases at V and 11 bases at J, with 14 bases between the two ends. This CDR3 is 12 amino acids long. CDR1 SGHNT and CDR2 YYREEE come from the germline V gene (reference sequence). The CDR3 region is CASSWKNRAAFF. DNA of the CDR3: TGTGCCAGCAGCTGGAAAAACAGGGCTGCTTTCTTT.

This clonotype was observed many times. The chain has TRBV10-3 and TRBJ2-2; 9 bases fit TRBD1. The V gene end was trimmed by 4 bases and the J gene end by 4 bases; junction bases not matched to a gene: 7. CDR1 is ENHRY and CDR2 is SYGVKD in the germline V gene. The CDR3 is made up of 16 amino acids. The CDR3: CAISAGTGRSTGELFF. The DNA of the CDR3 is TGTGCCATCAGTGCAGGGACAGGGCGGTCCACCGGGGAGCTGTTTTTT.

This clonotype has just a few counts. The chain joins TRBV6-6 to TRBJ2-1; D gene uncertain. CDR3 size: 13 residues. V was pared by 5 bases and J by 3 bases, with 8 bases between. Germline assignment: CDR1 MNHNY and CDR2 SVGAGI (reference sequence). The CDR3 protein is CASSPDLYNEQFF. DNA for the CDR3: TGTGCCAGCAGTCCCGATCTCTACAATGAGCAGTTCTTC.

The rearrangement links TRBV5-5 to TRBJ1-4, with TRBD1 identical over 8 bases. This CDR3 has 16 amino acids. J was trimmed by 6 bases and V by 5 bases; bases with no gene match: 12. Germline CDR1 is SGHKS and CDR2 is YYEKEE (reference sequence). CDR3 region: CASRPVGQGGDEKLFF. CDR3 in DNA: TGTGCCAGCAGACCTGTAGGACAGGGAGGAGATGAAAAACTGTTTTTT.

The V gene is TRBV28, the J gene TRBJ1-5; D gene uncertain. CDR1 MDHEN and CDR2 SYDVKM come from the germline V gene. V lost 1 base and J lost 6, with 4 bases in between. The CDR3 contains 12 residues. The CDR3 loop is CASSLSSQPQHF. CDR3 bases: TGTGCCAGCAGTTTATCAAGTCAGCCCCAGCATTTT.

This clonotype was counted ten times or more. V gene TRBV29-1 combines with J gene TRBJ1-4; TRBD1 agrees at 9 bases. This CDR3 spans 15 amino acids. With V trimmed by 0 bases and J by 5 bases, 4 bases remained unmatched. CDR1 SQVTM and CDR2 ANQGSEA come from the germline V gene. For the CDR3, the DNA is TGCAGCGTTGAAGATCTAGGACAGGGGAATGAAAAACTGTTTTTT. This translates into CSVEDLGQGNEKLFF.